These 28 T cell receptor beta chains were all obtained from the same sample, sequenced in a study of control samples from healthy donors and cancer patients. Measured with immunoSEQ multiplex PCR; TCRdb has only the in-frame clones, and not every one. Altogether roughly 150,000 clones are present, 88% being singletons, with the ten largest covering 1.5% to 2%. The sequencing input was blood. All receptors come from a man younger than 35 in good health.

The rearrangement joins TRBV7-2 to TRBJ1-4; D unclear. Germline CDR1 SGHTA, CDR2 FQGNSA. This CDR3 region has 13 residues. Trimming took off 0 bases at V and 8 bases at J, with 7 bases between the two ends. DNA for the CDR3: TGTGCCAGCAGCTTAGCGCCGGGCGAAAAACTGTTTTTT. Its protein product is CASSLAPGEKLFF.

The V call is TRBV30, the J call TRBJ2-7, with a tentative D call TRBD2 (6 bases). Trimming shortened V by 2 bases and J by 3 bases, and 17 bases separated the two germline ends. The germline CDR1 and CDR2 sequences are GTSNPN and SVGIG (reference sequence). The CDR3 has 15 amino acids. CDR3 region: CAWSRAAGFNYEQYF. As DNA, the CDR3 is TGTGCCTGGAGTCGCGCCGCGGGGTTTAACTACGAGCAGTACTTC.

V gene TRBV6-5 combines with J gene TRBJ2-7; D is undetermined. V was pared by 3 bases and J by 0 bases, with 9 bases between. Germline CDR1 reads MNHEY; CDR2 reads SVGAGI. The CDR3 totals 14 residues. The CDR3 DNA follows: TGTGCCAGCAGTTATGTCAGCTCCTCCTACGAGCAGTACTTC. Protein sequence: CASSYVSSSYEQYF.

This CDR3 reads CAWSGRSSYNSPLHF. The CDR3, as DNA: TGTGCCTGGAGTGGAAGGAGCTCCTATAATTCACCCCTCCACTTT. The chain links TRBV30 to TRBJ1-6; D unclear. From germline, CDR1 is GTSNPN and CDR2 SVGIG (reference sequence). The CDR3 extends over 15 amino acids. Trimming stripped 1 base from V and 0 bases from J, with 7 bases between.

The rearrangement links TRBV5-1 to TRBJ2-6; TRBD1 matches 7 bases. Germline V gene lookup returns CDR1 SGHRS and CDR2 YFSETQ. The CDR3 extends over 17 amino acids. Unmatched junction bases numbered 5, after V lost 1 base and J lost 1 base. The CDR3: CASSLQPTGSGANVLTF. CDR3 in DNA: TGCGCCAGCAGCTTGCAACCGACAGGGTCTGGGGCCAACGTCCTGACTTTC. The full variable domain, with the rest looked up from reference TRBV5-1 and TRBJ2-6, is KAGVTQTPRYLIKTRGQQVTLSCSPISGHRSVSWYQQTPGQGLQFLFEYFSETQRNKGNFPGRFSGRQFSNSRSEMNVSTLELGDSALYLCASSLQPTGSGANVLTFGAGSRLTVL.

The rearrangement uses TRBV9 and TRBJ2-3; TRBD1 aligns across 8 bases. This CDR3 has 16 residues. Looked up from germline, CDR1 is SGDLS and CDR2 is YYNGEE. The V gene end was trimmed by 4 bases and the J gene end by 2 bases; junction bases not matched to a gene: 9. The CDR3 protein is CASSSDRVQITDTQYF. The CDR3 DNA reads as TGTGCCAGCAGCTCGGACAGGGTCCAGATCACAGATACGCAGTATTTT.

CDR3 nucleotide sequence: TGTGCCAGCACTCGGACTAGCGGGGATGACAATGAGCAGTTCTTC. Translation: CASTRTSGDDNEQFF. This chain uses TRBV6-5 with TRBJ2-1; 12 bases match TRBD2. Germline V gives CDR1 MNHEY, CDR2 SVGAGI. The CDR3 loop spans 15 amino acids. The trim removed 7 bases at V and 5 bases at J, leaving 6 bases unmatched.

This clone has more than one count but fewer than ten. Written as DNA, the CDR3 is TGCGCCAGCAGCTTCGGAGGTGAAGCTTTCTTT. It specifies CASSFGGEAFF. The J gene is TRBJ1-1, the V gene TRBV5-1; no reliable D call. Trimming pared 2 bases from V and 7 bases from J, leaving 6 bases between. The CDR3 is 11 amino acids. Germline loops: CDR1 SGHRS, CDR2 YFSETQ.

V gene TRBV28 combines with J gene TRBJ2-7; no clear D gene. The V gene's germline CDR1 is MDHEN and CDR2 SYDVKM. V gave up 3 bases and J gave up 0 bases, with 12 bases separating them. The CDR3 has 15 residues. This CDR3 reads CASSFLDGSSYEQYF. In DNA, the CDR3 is TGTGCCAGCAGTTTCCTAGACGGAAGCTCCTACGAGCAGTACTTC.

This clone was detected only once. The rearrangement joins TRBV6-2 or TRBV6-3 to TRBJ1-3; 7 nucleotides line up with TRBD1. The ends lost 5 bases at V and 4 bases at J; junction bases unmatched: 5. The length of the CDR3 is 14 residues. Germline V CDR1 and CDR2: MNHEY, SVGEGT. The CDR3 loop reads CASSRTGQGNTIYF. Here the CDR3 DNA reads TGTGCCAGCAGTCGGACAGGACAAGGAAACACCATATATTTT.

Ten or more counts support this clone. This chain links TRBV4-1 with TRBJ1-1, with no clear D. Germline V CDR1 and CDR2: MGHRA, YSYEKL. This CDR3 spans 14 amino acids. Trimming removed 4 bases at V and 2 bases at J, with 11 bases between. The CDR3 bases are TGCGCCAGCAGCCGCCCTTCCGGTAACACTGAAGCTTTCTTT. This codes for CASSRPSGNTEAFF.

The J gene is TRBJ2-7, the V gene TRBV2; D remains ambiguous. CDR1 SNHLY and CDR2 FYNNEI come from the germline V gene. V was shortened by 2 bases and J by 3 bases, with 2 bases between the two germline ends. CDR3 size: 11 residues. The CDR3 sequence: CASSELYEQYF. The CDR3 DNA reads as TGTGCCAGCAGTGAACTCTACGAGCAGTACTTC. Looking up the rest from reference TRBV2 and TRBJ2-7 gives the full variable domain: EPEVTQTPSHQVTQMGQEVILRCVPISNHLYFYWYRQILGQKVEFLVSFYNNEISEKSEIFDDQFSVERPDGSNFTLKIRSTKLEDSAMYFCASSELYEQYFGPGTRLTVT.

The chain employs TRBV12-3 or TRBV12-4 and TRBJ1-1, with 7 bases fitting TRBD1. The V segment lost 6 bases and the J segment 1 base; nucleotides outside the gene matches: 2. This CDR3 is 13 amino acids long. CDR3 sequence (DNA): TGTGCCAGCAGCAGGGGGGGGAACACTGAAGCTTTCTTT. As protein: CASSRGGNTEAFF.

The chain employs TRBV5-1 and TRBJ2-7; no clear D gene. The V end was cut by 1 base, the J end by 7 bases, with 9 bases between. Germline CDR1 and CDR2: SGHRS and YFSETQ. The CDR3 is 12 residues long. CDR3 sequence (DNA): TGCGCCAGCAGCTTGAACCCTAGGGAGCAGTACTTC. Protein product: CASSLNPREQYF.

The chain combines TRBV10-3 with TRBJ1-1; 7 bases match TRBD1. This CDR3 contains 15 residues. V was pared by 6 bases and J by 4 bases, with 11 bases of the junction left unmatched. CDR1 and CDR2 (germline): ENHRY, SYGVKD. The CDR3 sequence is CAIRSTGYMATEAFF. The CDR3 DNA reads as TGTGCCATCAGATCGACAGGGTATATGGCCACTGAAGCTTTCTTT.

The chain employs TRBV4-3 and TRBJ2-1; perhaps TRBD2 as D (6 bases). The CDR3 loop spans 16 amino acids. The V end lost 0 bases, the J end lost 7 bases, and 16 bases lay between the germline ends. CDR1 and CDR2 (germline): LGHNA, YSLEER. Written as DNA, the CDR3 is TGCGCCAGCAGCCAAGACCTACAGACGGGGAGGAATGAGCAGTTCTTC. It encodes CASSQDLQTGRNEQFF.

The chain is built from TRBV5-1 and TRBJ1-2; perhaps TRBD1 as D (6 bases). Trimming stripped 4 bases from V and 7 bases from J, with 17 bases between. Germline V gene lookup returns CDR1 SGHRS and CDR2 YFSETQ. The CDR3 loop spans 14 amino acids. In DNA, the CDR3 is TGCGCCAGCAGCATCCTAACAGGGCGGGGTGGCTACACCTTC. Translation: CASSILTGRGGYTF.

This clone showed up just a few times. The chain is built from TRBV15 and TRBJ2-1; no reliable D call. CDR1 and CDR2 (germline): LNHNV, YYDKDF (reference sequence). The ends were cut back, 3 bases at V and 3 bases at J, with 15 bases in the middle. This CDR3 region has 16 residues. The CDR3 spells CATSRDRHSSYNEQFF. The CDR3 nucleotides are TGTGCCACCAGCAGGGACCGTCATTCCAGCTACAATGAGCAGTTCTTC.

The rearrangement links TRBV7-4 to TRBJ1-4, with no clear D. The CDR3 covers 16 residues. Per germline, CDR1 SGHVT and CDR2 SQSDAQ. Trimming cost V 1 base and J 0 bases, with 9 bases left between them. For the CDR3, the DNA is TGTGCCAGCAGCTTAGTGGACCGAACAACTAATGAAAAACTGTTTTTT. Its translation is CASSLVDRTTNEKLFF.

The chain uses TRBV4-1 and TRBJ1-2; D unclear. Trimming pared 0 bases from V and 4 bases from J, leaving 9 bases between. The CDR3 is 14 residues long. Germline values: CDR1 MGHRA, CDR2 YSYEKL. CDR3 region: CASSQERSGYGYTF. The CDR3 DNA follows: TGCGCCAGCAGCCAAGAGAGATCTGGCTATGGCTACACCTTC.

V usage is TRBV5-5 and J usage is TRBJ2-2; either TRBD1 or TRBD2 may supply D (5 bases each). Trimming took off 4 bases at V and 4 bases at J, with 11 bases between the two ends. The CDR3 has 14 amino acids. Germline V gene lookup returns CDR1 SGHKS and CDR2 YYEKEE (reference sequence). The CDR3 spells CASSTGTITGELFF. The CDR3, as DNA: TGTGCCAGCAGCACCGGGACCATCACCGGGGAGCTGTTTTTT.

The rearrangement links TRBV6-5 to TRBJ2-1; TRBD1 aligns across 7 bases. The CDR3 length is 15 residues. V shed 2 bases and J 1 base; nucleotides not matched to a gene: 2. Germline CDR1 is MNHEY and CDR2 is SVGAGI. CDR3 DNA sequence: TGTGCCAGCAGTTACGGGGACAGTTCCTACAATGAGCAGTTCTTC. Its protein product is CASSYGDSSYNEQFF.

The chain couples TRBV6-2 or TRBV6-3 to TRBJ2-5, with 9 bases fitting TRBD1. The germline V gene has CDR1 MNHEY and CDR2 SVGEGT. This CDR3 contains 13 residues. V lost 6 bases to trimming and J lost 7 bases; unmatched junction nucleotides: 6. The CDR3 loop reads CASRPRQGVTQYF. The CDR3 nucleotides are TGTGCCAGCAGACCTAGACAGGGGGTGACCCAGTACTTC.

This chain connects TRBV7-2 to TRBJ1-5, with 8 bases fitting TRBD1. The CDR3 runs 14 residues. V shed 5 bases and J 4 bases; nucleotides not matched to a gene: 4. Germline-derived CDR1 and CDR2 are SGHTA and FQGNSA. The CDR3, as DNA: TGTGCCAGCAGCAAATGGACAGGGAATCAGCCCCAGCATTTT. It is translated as CASSKWTGNQPQHF.

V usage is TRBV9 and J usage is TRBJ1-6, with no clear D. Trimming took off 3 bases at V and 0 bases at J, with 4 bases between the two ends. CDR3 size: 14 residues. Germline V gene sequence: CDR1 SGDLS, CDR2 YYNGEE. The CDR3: CASSGASYNSPLHF. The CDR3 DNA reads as TGTGCCAGCAGCGGTGCCTCCTATAATTCACCCCTCCACTTT.

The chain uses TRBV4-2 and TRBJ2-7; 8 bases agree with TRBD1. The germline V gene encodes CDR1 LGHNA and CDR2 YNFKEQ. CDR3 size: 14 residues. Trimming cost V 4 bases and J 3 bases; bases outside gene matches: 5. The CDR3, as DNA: TGTGCCAGCAGCCGAAACAGGGGGGTCTACGAGCAGTACTTC. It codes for CASSRNRGVYEQYF.

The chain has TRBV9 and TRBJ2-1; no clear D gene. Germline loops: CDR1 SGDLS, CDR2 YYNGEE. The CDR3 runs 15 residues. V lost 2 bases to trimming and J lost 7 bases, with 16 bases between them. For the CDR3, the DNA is TGTGCCAGCAGCGTCCCGGTAGTGGGTACGAATGAGCAGTTCTTC. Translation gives CASSVPVVGTNEQFF. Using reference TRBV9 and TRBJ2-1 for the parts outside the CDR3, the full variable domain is DSGVTQTPKHLITATGQRVTLRCSPRSGDLSVYWYQQSLDQGLQFLIQYYNGEERAKGNILERFSAQQFPDLHSELNLSSLELGDSALYFCASSVPVVGTNEQFFGPGTRLTVL.

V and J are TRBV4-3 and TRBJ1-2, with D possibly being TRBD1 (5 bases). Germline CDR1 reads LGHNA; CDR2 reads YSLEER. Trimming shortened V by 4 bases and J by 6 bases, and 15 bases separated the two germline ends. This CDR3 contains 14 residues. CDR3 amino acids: CASSPGDWGNGYTF. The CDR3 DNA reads TGCGCCAGCAGCCCCGGCGATTGGGGGAATGGCTACACCTTC.